The text below deals with one T cell receptor beta chain. The antigen is unknown. This sample is part of a study of OX40 agonist ivuxolimab in advanced cancers. About the study: Patients receiving dose escalation had hepatocellular carcinoma, melanoma, renal cell or head and neck cancer. General study results and limits: CD4+ and CD8+ blood T cells expanded clonally by week 6 at 0.1 to 3.0 mg/kg.

V was shortened by 0 bases and J by 2 bases, with 14 bases between the two germline ends. This CDR3 region has 17 residues. The germline V gene encodes CDR1 MGHRA and CDR2 YSYEKL. Using immunoSEQ multiplex PCR, the repertoire was profiled, and TCRdb retains in-frame clones only, with some absent. The sample has under 100,000 clones; approximately 83% are singletons. This sample comprised CD4+ or CD8+ T cells sorted from blood, obtained in a trial of the OX40 agonist ivuxolimab. This receptor was taken from an adult with an advanced solid tumor such as melanoma, head and neck, liver or kidney cancer. This chain uses TRBV4-1 with TRBJ2-1; D is uncertain. CDR3 protein: CASSQDSQVGPYNEQFF. Here the CDR3 DNA reads TGCGCCAGCAGCCAAGATTCCCAAGTCGGGCCCTACAATGAGCAGTTCTTC.